The 10 T cell receptor beta chains below were found in one sample sequenced in a study of T cell changes during pregnancy in multiple sclerosis. Produced via immunoSEQ multiplex PCR; TCRdb's table is partial and in-frame only. The sample lists under 85,000 clones, approximately 89% seen once, with 1.1% to 1.5% in the top ten. The sequenced sample was peripheral blood, obtained in the third trimester of pregnancy. Receptors were obtained from a female donor in good health, enrolled as a control in a pregnancy study.

For the CDR3, the DNA is TGTGCCAGCAGCCTACAGGGCGGGGAGCAGTACTTC. Translated: CASSLQGGEQYF. The V and J genes are TRBV11-1 and TRBJ2-7; perhaps TRBD1 as D (6 bases). Germline-derived CDR1 and CDR2 are SGHAT and FQDESV (reference sequence). The CDR3 length is 12 residues. Deletions cut 5 bases from V and 7 bases from J, with 12 bases between. Combining the CDR3 with reference TRBV11-1 and TRBJ2-7 gives the whole variable domain EAEVAQSPRYKITEKSQAVAFWCDPISGHATLYWYRQILGQGPELLVQFQDESVVDDSQLPKDRFSAERLKGVDSTLKIQPAELGDSAMYLCASSLQGGEQYFGPGTRLTVT.

Here the CDR3 reads CASSYNAGTGVYF. Written as DNA, the CDR3 is TGTGCCAGCAGTTACAACGCTGGGACAGGGGTTTACTTC. This chain connects TRBV6-5 to TRBJ2-7; 10 bases map to TRBD1. The CDR3 totals 13 residues. Trimming took 2 bases from V and 13 from J; bases not matched to a gene: 8. Germline V CDR1 and CDR2: MNHEY, SVGAGI.

Turning to this clone: The junction departs from germline at one end; a sequencing error may be responsible. The rearrangement uses TRBV6-5 and TRBJ1-3; possibly TRBD1 for D (6 bases). The CDR3 is made up of 11 amino acids. CDR1 and CDR2 from the germline V gene are MNHEY and SVGAGI. The chain's CDR3 is CASSYGDTIYF. Here the CDR3 DNA reads TGTGCCAGCAGTTACGGGGACACCATTTATTTT.

The CDR3 loop reads CASRTAPANYGYTF. The DNA of the CDR3 is TGTGCCAGCAGGACTGCCCCTGCCAACTATGGCTACACCTTC. The chain is built from TRBV6-1 and TRBJ1-2; D unresolved. This CDR3 is built from 14 residues. Trimming pared 6 bases from V and 2 bases from J, leaving 13 bases between. Germline CDR1 reads MNHNS; CDR2 reads SASEGT.

This chain joins TRBV30 and TRBJ2-3; weak D call: TRBD2 (5 bases). This CDR3 is 12 amino acids long. Trimming removed 4 bases at V and 3 bases at J, with 8 bases between. Germline CDR1 reads GTSNPN; CDR2 reads SVGIG (reference sequence). The CDR3 spells CAWTPGTDTQYF. CDR3 bases: TGTGCCTGGACGCCGGGAACAGATACGCAGTATTTT.

The V call is TRBV4-1, the J call TRBJ2-6, with D possibly TRBD2 on 5 matching bases. Germline V CDR1 and CDR2: MGHRA, YSYEKL. V was cut by 4 bases and J by 0 bases, with 13 bases left in between. This CDR3 region has 17 residues. CDR3 in amino acids: CASSRGLLLSGANVLTF. CDR3 coding DNA: TGCGCCAGCAGCCGAGGACTGCTACTCTCTGGGGCCAACGTCCTGACTTTC.

This clone was recorded only once. The chain recombines TRBV15 with TRBJ2-2, with TRBD1 matching over 11 bases. The CDR3 is made up of 10 amino acids. Trimming cost V 10 bases and J 15 bases; bases outside gene matches: 4. CDR1 and CDR2 (germline): LNHNV, YYDKDF (reference sequence). The CDR3 bases are TGTGCCATTGGGGACAGGGGGATGTTTTTT. Translated, it gives CAIGDRGMFF.

The chain recombines TRBV19 with TRBJ1-2; weak D call: TRBD1 (6 bases). V dropped 9 bases and J dropped 3 bases, with 14 bases sitting between them. The CDR3 has 13 amino acids. The V gene's germline CDR1 is LNHDA and CDR2 SQIVND (reference sequence). CDR3: CARAGDADYGYTF. CDR3 in DNA: TGTGCCAGAGCAGGGGACGCCGACTATGGCTACACCTTC.

The rearrangement links TRBV7-9 to TRBJ1-2; no reliable D call. V gave up 5 bases and J gave up 6 bases, with 13 bases separating them. CDR1 and CDR2 from the germline V gene are SEHNR and FQNEAQ (reference sequence). This CDR3 has 13 residues. Written as DNA, the CDR3 is TGTGCCAGCAGCCATGCGGGCTCGCATGGCTACACCTTC. Protein sequence: CASSHAGSHGYTF.

This chain joins TRBV4-3 and TRBJ1-1; unclear D gene. V dropped 0 bases and J dropped 4 bases, with 6 bases sitting between them. CDR1 is LGHNA, CDR2 YSLEER, per germline. The CDR3 loop spans 13 amino acids. The CDR3 region is CASSQDRFTEAFF. The CDR3 bases are TGCGCCAGCAGCCAAGACAGGTTCACTGAAGCTTTCTTT.